Below, 5 T cell receptor beta chains from the same sample are listed, as sequenced in a study of CD8 T cells in Susac syndrome. RNA was extracted with the RNeasy kit, and a quantity of roughly 0.5 to 1 ug was reverse transcribed using random hexamers. TCRdb redid the calling of the immunoSEQ multiplex PCR reads with MiXCR, one entry per CDR3 protein. The table lists approximately 150,000 distinct CDR3 sequences, approximately 94% of them singletons. Sequenced input: CD4+ T cells from PBMCs. The origin of the receptors is a human donor in good health.

The sample holds a few counts of this clonotype. The CDR3 coding sequence is TGTGCCAGCTCACTAAACAGAGCCTACGAGCAGTACTTC. As protein: CASSLNRAYEQYF. The rearrangement uses TRBV18 and TRBJ2-7; unclear D gene. Germline CDR1 is KGHSH and CDR2 is LQKENI. The ends were cut back, 4 bases at V and 2 bases at J, with 9 bases in the middle. The CDR3 consists of 13 residues.

The genes are TRBV5-1 and TRBJ2-7; 8 bases align to TRBD2. The germline gives CDR1 SGHRS, CDR2 YFSETQ. The CDR3 is made up of 16 amino acids. After removal of 1 base from V and 0 bases from J, the junction contained 6 bases not matched to a gene. CDR3 region: CASSLTPGGSSYEQYF. CDR3 DNA sequence: TGCGCCAGCAGCTTGACCCCGGGAGGGAGCTCCTACGAGCAGTACTTC.

This clonotype was found once. The chain links TRBV28 to TRBJ2-7, with D perhaps TRBD1 or TRBD2 (5 bases each). The germline V and J ends were trimmed by 3 bases and 0 bases, with 12 bases remaining between them. The CDR3 runs 15 residues. Germline V gene sequence: CDR1 MDHEN, CDR2 SYDVKM. CDR3 sequence: CASSFGAESSYEQYF. Written as DNA, the CDR3 is TGTGCCAGCAGTTTCGGGGCCGAGAGCTCCTACGAGCAGTACTTC.

V gene TRBV12-3 or TRBV12-4 combines with J gene TRBJ1-1; no clear D. This CDR3 has 11 amino acids. V was cut by 3 bases and J by 3 bases, with 2 bases left in between. In nucleotides, the CDR3 is TGTGCCAGCAGTTTGGACACTGAAGCTTTCTTT. Protein product: CASSLDTEAFF.

The chain joins TRBV9 to TRBJ2-7; D is tentatively TRBD1 or TRBD2 (5 bases each). V shed 6 bases and J shed 5 bases, with 15 bases lying between them. CDR3 length equals 13 residues. CDR1 SGDLS and CDR2 YYNGEE come from the germline V gene. The CDR3 loop is CASNRDPTDEQYF. CDR3 bases: TGTGCCAGCAACCGGGACCCCACGGACGAGCAGTACTTC.